Listed below are T cell receptor beta chains from one sample, sequenced in a study of T cell changes during pregnancy in multiple sclerosis. Clones were sequenced by immunoSEQ multiplex PCR, and TCRdb holds only the in-frame ones, with some missing. This repertoire shows about 40,000 clones, just over 90% found once; its top ten account for around 1.2%. Source: peripheral blood, taken before pregnancy. The receptors originated from a female donor with multiple sclerosis, enrolled in a pregnancy study. Each CDR3 is given with its conserved first and last residue. A D gene is named only where the DNA matches it firmly. Clone size is shown for a subset of rows, as once, few, many or a class of expanded clone.

>TRBJ1-2|NA|TRBV9|NA
CASSAGEGYGYTF
TGTGCCAGCAGCGCGGGAGAGGGTTATGGCTACACCTTC
>TRBJ2-2|NA|TRBV30|TRBD2
CAWTMYGGGTGELFF
TGTGCCTGGACCATGTACGGGGGGGGCACCGGGGAGCTGTTTTTT
>TRBJ2-6|NA|TRBV28|NA
CASSTAPLRANVLTF
TGTGCCAGCAGTACCGCGCCCCTGAGGGCCAACGTCCTGACTTTC
>TRBJ2-2|NA|TRBV7-9|TRBD2
CASSLFRREPNTGELFF
TGTGCCAGCAGCTTATTTCGGCGGGAGCCGAACACCGGGGAGCTGTTTTTT
>TRBJ2-7|few|TRBV18|TRBD2
CASSNGLAGLYEQYF
TGTGCCAGCTCAAATGGACTAGCGGGACTCTACGAGCAGTACTTC
>TRBJ2-7|NA|TRBV5-1|TRBD1
CASSSGQGGTYEQYF
TGCGCCAGCAGCTCGGGACAGGGAGGGACTTACGAGCAGTACTTC
>TRBJ2-7|NA|TRBV11-3|TRBD2
CASSLNFGTSYEQYF
TGTGCCAGCAGCCTCAACTTTGGGACTAGCTACGAGCAGTACTTC
>TRBJ2-1|NA|TRBV25-1|TRBD2
CASSDPASGIGDEQFF
TGTGCCAGCAGTGACCCCGCTAGCGGGATTGGGGATGAGCAGTTCTTC
>TRBJ1-2|few|TRBV10-3|NA
CAISEGGEGYGYTF
TGTGCCATCAGTGAGGGGGGCGAAGGATATGGCTACACCTTC
>TRBJ2-1|NA|TRBV30|NA
CAWSVAAFNEQFF
TGTGCCTGGAGTGTAGCTGCATTCAATGAGCAGTTCTTC
>TRBJ2-5|NA|TRBV19|NA
CASSLRGIQETQYF
TGTGCCAGTTCCCTTCGGGGGATTCAGGAGACCCAGTACTTC
>TRBJ2-5|NA|TRBV7-2|TRBD2
CASSRGGMETQYF
TGTGCCAGCAGCCGGGGGGGGATGGAGACCCAGTACTTC
>TRBJ2-3|NA|TRBV4-1|TRBD2
CASSQVLRFLASGGLGTDTQYF
TGCGCCAGCAGCCAAGTTCTACGCTTTTTGGCTAGCGGGGGGCTGGGCACAGATACGCAGTATTTT
>TRBJ2-1|NA|TRBV5-4|TRBD1
CASSLGTGGREQFF
TGTGCCAGCAGCTTGGGAACAGGGGGAAGGGAGCAGTTCTTC
>TRBJ2-7|NA|TRBV6-1|TRBD1
CASKDRGFYSYEQYF
TGTGCCAGCAAGGACAGGGGGTTCTACTCCTACGAGCAGTACTTC
>TRBJ2-1|NA|TRBV11-2|TRBD2
CASSLGLAEGEQFF
TGTGCCAGCAGCTTGGGACTAGCGGAGGGAGAGCAGTTCTTC
>TRBJ1-1|NA|TRBV2|TRBD1
CASRTGENTEAFF
TGTGCCAGCAGAACAGGGGAGAACACTGAAGCTTTCTTT
>TRBJ2-1|few|TRBV5-1|TRBD2
CASSGSSGYTYNEQFF
TGCGCCAGCAGTGGATCTAGCGGGTATACCTACAATGAGCAGTTCTTC
>TRBJ2-7|NA|TRBV27|NA
CASSRGGDSYEQYF
TGTGCCAGCAGTAGGGGGGGGGACTCCTACGAGCAGTACTTC
>TRBJ2-5|NA|TRBV6-5|TRBD1
CASRQPNQGEETQYF
TGTGCCAGCAGACAACCGAATCAGGGGGAAGAGACCCAGTACTTC
>TRBJ1-5|NA|TRBV10-1|TRBD1
CASSEGGGQPQHF
TGCGCCAGCAGTGAAGGGGGCGGGCAGCCCCAGCATTTT
>TRBJ2-7|NA|TRBV10-3|NA
CAISESRGMTYEQYF
TGTGCCATCAGTGAGAGTCGCGGGATGACCTACGAGCAGTACTTC
>TRBJ1-2|NA|TRBV11-2|TRBD1
CASSLAGGTGYGYTF
TGTGCCAGCAGCTTAGCCGGGGGGACAGGCTATGGCTACACCTTC
>TRBJ2-3|NA|TRBV11-3|TRBD1
CASSEGAKTDTQYF
TGTGCCAGCTCTGAGGGGGCGAAGACAGATACGCAGTATTTT
>TRBJ1-2|NA|TRBV19|TRBD1
CASSMSGTGSYGYTF
TGTGCCAGTAGTATGAGCGGGACAGGATCTTATGGCTACACCTTC
>TRBJ2-3|NA|TRBV5-6|NA
CASRAAADTQYF
TGTGCCAGCCGCGCCGCCGCAGATACGCAGTATTTT
>TRBJ1-1|NA|TRBV11-2|TRBD1
CASRKDRGGTEAFF
TGTGCCAGCAGAAAGGACAGGGGGGGCACTGAAGCTTTCTTT
>TRBJ2-7|NA|TRBV28|NA
CASTQGGGLYEQYF
TGTGCCAGCACCCAGGGAGGCGGACTCTACGAGCAGTACTTC
>TRBJ2-3|NA|TRBV2|TRBD1
CASSVGQGTDTQYF
TGTGCCAGCAGTGTGGGACAGGGGACAGATACGCAGTATTTT
>TRBJ2-5|NA|TRBV25-1|NA
CASSEWAGLETQYF
TGTGCCAGCAGTGAATGGGCAGGGCTAGAGACCCAGTACTTC
>TRBJ2-2|NA|TRBV19|NA
CASIPQGTGELFF
TGTGCCAGTATTCCTCAGGGTACCGGGGAGCTGTTTTTT
>TRBJ1-1|NA|TRBV6-5|TRBD1
CASRPTGGGTEAFF
TGTGCCAGCAGACCGACAGGGGGAGGCACTGAAGCTTTCTTT
>TRBJ2-2|few|TRBV5-6|NA
CASSSPEGLTNTGELFF
TGTGCCAGCAGCTCACCCGAGGGCCTCACGAACACCGGGGAGCTGTTTTTT
>TRBJ2-1|NA|TRBV2|TRBD2
CASSDKWGGSYNEQFF
TGTGCCAGCAGTGACAAGTGGGGGGGATCTTACAATGAGCAGTTCTTC
>TRBJ1-1|NA|TRBV11-1|NA
CASSLIGQITNTEAFF
TGTGCCAGCAGCTTGATCGGACAAATAACGAACACTGAAGCTTTCTTT
>TRBJ2-7|NA|TRBV18|NA
CASSPGGPIGYEQYF
TGTGCCAGCTCACCAGGAGGGCCCATTGGCTACGAGCAGTACTTC
>TRBJ2-3|NA|TRBV21-1|NA
CASSKATRDRKTTACTSTDTQYF
TGTGCCAGCAGCAAAGCTACCCGGGACAGGAAGACGACAGCGTGTACTAGCACAGATACGCAGTATTTT
>TRBJ2-5|NA|TRBV11-2|TRBD2
CASSNRGLAGGKETQYF
TGTGCCAGCAGCAATAGGGGACTAGCGGGAGGGAAAGAGACCCAGTACTTC
>TRBJ2-5|NA|TRBV5-1|TRBD2
CASSPGLAGETQYF
TGCGCCAGCAGCCCCGGACTAGCGGGAGAGACCCAGTACTTC
>TRBJ2-3|NA|TRBV5-1|TRBD2
CASSSRTSGGSDTQYF
TGCGCCAGCAGCTCTAGGACTAGCGGTGGATCAGATACGCAGTATTTT
>TRBJ1-2|NA|TRBV6-5|TRBD1
CASSYGEGQGNYGYTF
TGTGCCAGCAGTTATGGGGAGGGACAGGGCAACTATGGCTACACCTTC
>TRBJ1-3|few|TRBV7-3|NA
CASSLGPVSSGNTIYF
TGTGCCAGCAGCTTAGGGCCTGTCAGCTCTGGAAACACCATATATTTT
>TRBJ2-2|NA|TRBV29-1|TRBD2
CSVLVGSGGGELFF
TGCAGCGTATTGGTGGGGAGCGGGGGCGGGGAGCTGTTTTTT
>TRBJ2-3|NA|TRBV6-4|NA
CASSDSVGAIDTQYF
TGTGCCAGCAGTGACTCGGTTGGGGCGATAGATACGCAGTATTTT
>TRBJ1-5|once|TRBV7-9|TRBD1
CASSEGQGGNQPQHF
TGTGCCAGCAGTGAGGGGCAGGGGGGCAATCAGCCCCAGCATTTT
>TRBJ1-3|NA|TRBV7-9|NA
CASSQTEPSGNTIYF
TGTGCCAGCAGCCAGACAGAACCCTCTGGAAACACCATATATTTT
>TRBJ1-5|NA|TRBV5-4|NA
CASSDQGVGNQPQHF
TGTGCCAGCAGCGATCAGGGCGTCGGCAATCAGCCCCAGCATTTT
>TRBJ2-1|NA|TRBV19|TRBD2
CASTPGLAARVFF
TGTGCCAGTACCCCGGGACTAGCGGCCAGGGTGTTCTTC